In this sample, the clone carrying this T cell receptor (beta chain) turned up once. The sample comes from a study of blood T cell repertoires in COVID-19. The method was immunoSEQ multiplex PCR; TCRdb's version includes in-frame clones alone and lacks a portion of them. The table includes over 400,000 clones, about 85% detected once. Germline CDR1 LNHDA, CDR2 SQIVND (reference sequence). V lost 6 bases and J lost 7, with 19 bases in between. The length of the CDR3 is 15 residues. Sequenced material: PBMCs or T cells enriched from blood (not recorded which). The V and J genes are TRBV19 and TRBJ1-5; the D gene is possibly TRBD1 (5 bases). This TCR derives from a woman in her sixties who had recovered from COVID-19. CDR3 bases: TGTGCCAGTAGCCAGGTGGGGGGAGGTGAACAGCCCCAGCATTTT. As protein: CASSQVGGGEQPQHF.